This T cell receptor beta chain appears in the sequencing data of a study of blood T cell repertoires in COVID-19. Study-wide context: Sources were T cells, B-cell-depleted T cells, or PBMCs; the material itself was cDNA or gDNA.

This CDR3 contains 18 residues. J was trimmed by 4 bases and V by 6 bases; bases with no gene match: 11. Germline V CDR1 and CDR2: LGHNA, YSLEER. The Seattle site enrolled patients during active infection and followed them longitudinally. In the original analysis: Estimates of nucleated cell counts were drawn from the amplification of reference gene primers. Here immunoSEQ multiplex PCR was the method, and the copy in TCRdb shows in-frame clones only, minus some. V, J and clone size are taken as reported in that table, and D and trimming were inferred from the DNA itself. The repertoire holds 260,000 or so clones, with 80% to 90% as singletons.

The TCR sequence derives from a woman of 80 years or more with COVID-19, enrolled during active disease. This chain uses TRBV4-3 with TRBJ2-2, with 13 bases matching TRBD2. The specimen was peripheral blood. The CDR3 region has the DNA TGCGCCAGCAGTTTCGGACTAGCGGGAGATGCGGGCACCGGGGAGCTGTTTTTT. This encodes CASSFGLAGDAGTGELFF.